Listed here are 32 T cell receptor beta chains from one sample, sequenced in a study of CD8 T cells in Susac syndrome. RNA was extracted with the RNeasy kit, and a quantity of about 0.5 to 1 ug was reverse transcribed using random hexamers. TCRdb recomputed calls from the immunoSEQ multiplex PCR reads with MiXCR, one row per CDR3 protein. Among over 150,000 distinct CDR3 sequences listed, about 93% were seen once. The specimen sequenced was CD4+ T cells from PBMCs. These receptors came from a human donor with Susac syndrome.

The V call is TRBV7-2, the J call TRBJ1-1; tentatively, D is TRBD1 (5 bases). Germline V CDR1 and CDR2: SGHTA, FQGNSA. The CDR3 has 15 residues. V lost 5 bases, J lost 5 bases, and 18 bases lay in between. The chain's CDR3 is CASSRRAGEGTEAFF. CDR3 sequence (DNA): TGTGCCAGCAGCCGTCGGGCCGGCGAGGGGACTGAAGCTTTCTTT.

The chain employs TRBV2 and TRBJ2-1; 12 bases fit TRBD2. CDR1 SNHLY and CDR2 FYNNEI come from the germline V gene. The CDR3 has 17 residues. V lost 10 bases to trimming and J lost 0 bases; unmatched junction nucleotides: 10. The CDR3 DNA sequence: TGTGCCACAGCTCGACTAGCGGGGGCGAGCTCCTACAATGAGCAGTTCTTC. Translated: CATARLAGASSYNEQFF.

The chain links TRBV29-1 to TRBJ2-7; D not certain. V was shortened by 4 bases and J by 2 bases, with 12 bases between the two germline ends. Looked up from germline, CDR1 is SQVTM and CDR2 is ANQGSEA. The length of the CDR3 is 13 residues. CDR3 nucleotide sequence: TGCAGCGTTGGGCATGGGCCGACCTACGAGCAGTACTTC. Its translation: CSVGHGPTYEQYF.

The CDR3 protein is CASSYSIGGELFF. The DNA for the CDR3 is TGTGCCAGCAGTTACTCGATAGGCGGGGAGCTGTTTTTT. The gene calls are TRBV6-2 or TRBV6-3 and TRBJ2-2; D gene unclear. From germline, CDR1 is MNHEY and CDR2 SVGEGT. The CDR3 consists of 13 residues. V was shortened by 0 bases and J by 7 bases, with 6 bases between the two germline ends.

CDR3 nucleotide sequence: TGCAGCGTTGGGGTAGGGGGGAACACTGAAGCTTTCTTT. It encodes CSVGVGGNTEAFF. The chain links TRBV29-1 to TRBJ1-1; maybe TRBD1 (6 bases). The CDR3 runs to 13 residues. The germline CDR1 and CDR2 sequences are SQVTM and ANQGSEA. V was shortened by 4 bases and J by 1 base, with 10 bases between the two germline ends.

The chain recombines TRBV30 with TRBJ2-6; D gene unclear. Per germline, CDR1 GTSNPN and CDR2 SVGIG (reference sequence). The CDR3 is 13 residues long. V gave up 0 bases and J gave up 4 bases, with 4 bases separating them. CDR3 protein: CAWSVQGANVLTF. The CDR3 DNA follows: TGTGCCTGGAGTGTACAGGGGGCCAACGTCCTGACTTTC. Using reference TRBV30 and TRBJ2-6 for the parts outside the CDR3, the full variable domain is SQTIHQWPATLVQPVGSPLSLECTVEGTSNPNLYWYRQAAGRGLQLLFYSVGIGQISSEVPQNLSASRPQDRQFILSSKKLLLSDSGFYLCAWSVQGANVLTFGAGSRLTVL.

The rearrangement joins TRBV6-5 to TRBJ2-1; 9 nucleotides line up with TRBD2. The CDR3 is 17 residues long. Germline V CDR1 and CDR2: MNHEY, SVGAGI. V lost 0 bases, J lost 5 bases, and 8 bases stayed unmatched. The CDR3 DNA is TGTGCCAGCAGTTACTCCAATTTAGCGGGGGTGAACAATGAGCAGTTCTTC. Translation: CASSYSNLAGVNNEQFF.

The chain carries TRBV10-3 and TRBJ1-2, with 8 bases aligning to TRBD1. V dropped 8 bases and J dropped 2; count of bases not matched to a gene: 7. CDR3 length: 14 amino acids. Germline V gives CDR1 ENHRY, CDR2 SYGVKD. The CDR3 sequence is CAIGQGTENYGYTF. For the CDR3, the DNA is TGTGCCATCGGACAGGGTACGGAAAACTATGGCTACACCTTC.

This chain connects TRBV7-3 to TRBJ2-7; 8 bases are shared with TRBD1. CDR3 size: 14 residues. Per the germline V gene, CDR1 is SGHTA and CDR2 is FQGTGA. The V and J ends lost 2 bases and 7 bases, in that order; junction bases with no gene match: 7. The CDR3: CASSLHQGAKEQYF. The CDR3 DNA follows: TGTGCCAGCAGCTTACACCAGGGGGCTAAAGAGCAGTACTTC.

The J gene is TRBJ2-1, the V gene TRBV9; D not certain. V was shortened by 0 bases and J by 5 bases, with 12 bases between the two germline ends. Per the germline V gene, CDR1 is SGDLS and CDR2 is YYNGEE. This CDR3 region has 15 residues. The CDR3, as DNA: TGTGCCAGCAGCGTAGACGGCGTCCAGCACAATGAGCAGTTCTTC. Its protein product is CASSVDGVQHNEQFF. Combining the CDR3 with reference TRBV9 and TRBJ2-1 gives the whole variable domain DSGVTQTPKHLITATGQRVTLRCSPRSGDLSVYWYQQSLDQGLQFLIQYYNGEERAKGNILERFSAQQFPDLHSELNLSSLELGDSALYFCASSVDGVQHNEQFFGPGTRLTVL.

V gene TRBV5-8 combines with J gene TRBJ2-7; D possibly uses TRBD1 or TRBD2 (5 bases each). Germline V CDR1 and CDR2: SGHTS, YDEGEE. CDR3 size: 16 residues. The V gene lost 3 bases and the J gene lost 2 bases, with 18 bases spanning the gap. The CDR3 here is CASSWGWTEFTYEQYF. DNA for the CDR3: TGTGCCAGCAGCTGGGGGTGGACGGAGTTCACCTACGAGCAGTACTTC.

The CDR3 sequence: CASSLVLGASSEAFF. The CDR3 nucleotides are TGTGCCAGCAGCTTGGTTCTAGGTGCTAGTTCTGAAGCTTTCTTT. The chain has TRBV7-2 and TRBJ1-1, with no clear D. Germline V CDR1 and CDR2: SGHTA, FQGNSA. V was shortened by 3 bases and J by 6 bases, with 17 bases between the two germline ends. The CDR3 extends over 15 amino acids.

This chain uses TRBV28 with TRBJ2-7; 8 positions match TRBD2. The V segment lost 7 bases and the J segment 3 bases; nucleotides outside the gene matches: 8. Per the germline V gene, CDR1 is MDHEN and CDR2 is SYDVKM. The CDR3 consists of 14 residues. The CDR3 here is CASMERESYYEQYF. CDR3 nucleotide sequence: TGTGCCAGCATGGAGCGGGAGTCCTACTACGAGCAGTACTTC. The whole variable domain, remainder taken from reference TRBV28 and TRBJ2-7, is DVKVTQSSRYLVKRTGEKVFLECVQDMDHENMFWYRQDPGLGLRLIYFSYDVKMKEKGDIPEGYSVSREKKERFSLILESASTNQTSMYLCASMERESYYEQYFGPGTRLTVT.

The CDR3 DNA reads TGTGCCAGCAGCCCGCCGGGACTAGCGGGAATCCACGAGCAGTACTTC. This codes for CASSPPGLAGIHEQYF. This chain connects TRBV28 to TRBJ2-7; TRBD2 matches 13 bases. Germline loops: CDR1 MDHEN, CDR2 SYDVKM. V shed 6 bases and J 5 bases; nucleotides not matched to a gene: 10. The CDR3 is made up of 16 amino acids.

This clonotype was detected a few times. The rearrangement uses TRBV4-1 and TRBJ2-7; D gene uncertain. Trimming took off 3 bases at V and 2 bases at J, with 14 bases between the two ends. The CDR3 length is 15 residues. The germline V gene has CDR1 MGHRA and CDR2 YSYEKL. CDR3 in DNA: TGCGCCAGCAGCCAGGACCATGGACGGGCCTACGAGCAGTACTTC. Its translation is CASSQDHGRAYEQYF.

V usage is TRBV6-1 and J usage is TRBJ2-1; D assignment may be TRBD1 or TRBD2 (5 bases each). Germline CDR1 and CDR2: MNHNS and SASEGT. This CDR3 region has 13 residues. Trimming shortened V by 7 bases and J by 7 bases, and 14 bases separated the two germline ends. The CDR3 here is CASMGVLENEQFF. The CDR3 coding sequence is TGTGCCAGCATGGGGGTCCTCGAAAATGAGCAGTTCTTC.

V and J are TRBV14 and TRBJ2-1, with 8 bases that match TRBD1. The CDR3 spans 16 residues. Germline-derived CDR1 and CDR2 are SGHDN and FVKESK. Trimming cost V 3 bases and J 0 bases; bases outside gene matches: 4. CDR3 residues: CASSHQTGGSYNEQFF. Here the CDR3 DNA reads TGTGCCAGCAGCCACCAAACAGGGGGCTCCTACAATGAGCAGTTCTTC.

The chain is built from TRBV12-3 or TRBV12-4 and TRBJ1-2; D gene uncertain. The CDR3 is 12 residues long. Trimming took off 5 bases at V and 4 bases at J, with 8 bases between the two ends. CDR3 residues: CASSPRPYGYTF. The CDR3 DNA is TGTGCCAGCAGTCCCCGCCCCTATGGCTACACCTTC.

V gene TRBV12-3 or TRBV12-4 combines with J gene TRBJ2-4; 7 bases align to TRBD2. The CDR3 length is 13 residues. J was trimmed by 6 bases and V by 3 bases; bases with no gene match: 2. Here the CDR3 reads CASSFLAVNIQYF. The CDR3, as DNA: TGTGCCAGCAGTTTTCTAGCGGTAAACATTCAGTACTTC.

V gene TRBV4-1 combines with J gene TRBJ2-5; D may match TRBD1 or TRBD2 (5 bases each). The CDR3 sequence is 15 residues long. The germline V gene encodes CDR1 MGHRA and CDR2 YSYEKL. V lost 0 bases, J lost 5 bases, and 13 bases lay in between. This chain's CDR3 is CASSQDTRWGETQYF. The CDR3 bases are TGCGCCAGCAGCCAAGATACGAGGTGGGGGGAGACCCAGTACTTC.

J is TRBJ2-4 and V is TRBV30; D is uncertain. The CDR3 is 13 residues long. Germline V gene lookup returns CDR1 GTSNPN and CDR2 SVGIG (reference sequence). Trimming stripped 1 base from V and 8 bases from J, with 12 bases between. The CDR3 region is CAWSDTFTHIQYF. DNA of the CDR3: TGTGCCTGGAGTGATACCTTCACGCACATTCAGTACTTC.

The V and J genes are TRBV13 and TRBJ1-1; D gene ambiguous. Germline values: CDR1 PRHDT, CDR2 FYEKMQ (reference sequence). The germline V and J ends were trimmed by 5 bases and 4 bases, with 14 bases remaining between them. CDR3 length: 14 amino acids. CDR3 in DNA: TGTGCCAGCAGCAACTATAAGATGAGCACTGAAGCTTTCTTT. Protein product: CASSNYKMSTEAFF.

This chain connects TRBV20-1 to TRBJ2-5, with TRBD1 identical over 7 bases. Unmatched junction bases numbered 10, after V lost 2 bases and J lost 4 bases. This CDR3 is 15 amino acids long. Germline CDR1 reads DFQATT; CDR2 reads SNEGSKA (reference sequence). The DNA of the CDR3 is TGCAGTGCTAGACCCACTACGACAGGGCGAGAGACCCAGTACTTC. As protein: CSARPTTTGRETQYF.

The rearrangement links TRBV9 to TRBJ1-3; D not certain. Germline V gene lookup returns CDR1 SGDLS and CDR2 YYNGEE. V lost 5 bases, J lost 0 bases, and 12 bases lay in between. CDR3 length: 15 amino acids. Here the CDR3 reads CASSGDGYSGNTIYF. CDR3 bases: TGTGCCAGCAGTGGAGACGGGTACTCTGGAAACACCATATATTTT. Full variable domain (rest looked up from reference TRBV9 and TRBJ1-3): DSGVTQTPKHLITATGQRVTLRCSPRSGDLSVYWYQQSLDQGLQFLIQYYNGEERAKGNILERFSAQQFPDLHSELNLSSLELGDSALYFCASSGDGYSGNTIYFGEGSWLTVV.

The chain has TRBV12-3 or TRBV12-4 and TRBJ2-7; 13 nucleotides line up with TRBD2. The trim removed 5 bases at V and 2 bases at J, leaving 9 bases unmatched. CDR3 length: 17 residues. For the CDR3, the DNA is TGTGCCAGCAGTACGACTAGCGGGGGGACCCACACCTACGAGCAGTACTTC. It yields the protein CASSTTSGGTHTYEQYF.

CDR3 in amino acids: CSAREQGMAYEQYF. For the CDR3, the DNA is TGCAGTGCTAGAGAACAAGGGATGGCCTACGAGCAGTACTTC. The gene calls are TRBV20-1 and TRBJ2-7; D not resolved. CDR1 is DFQATT and CDR2 is SNEGSKA in the germline V gene (reference sequence). Trimming removed 0 bases from V and 2 bases from J, with 11 bases in between. The CDR3 loop spans 14 amino acids.

This chain links TRBV18 with TRBJ1-2, with D unclear. In germline, CDR1 is KGHSH, CDR2 LQKENI. V lost 2 bases, J lost 7 bases, and 23 bases lay in between. The CDR3 consists of 17 residues. The CDR3, as DNA: TGTGCCAGCTCACCAGACGTTCTTGGAGGTCGGAGCTCTGGCTACACCTTC. Amino acids: CASSPDVLGGRSSGYTF.

CDR3 sequence: CASSQSGSGVQETQYF. In nucleotides, the CDR3 is TGTGCCAGCAGCCAGTCAGGTAGCGGGGTACAAGAGACCCAGTACTTC. V and J are TRBV4-2 and TRBJ2-5; 8 nucleotides align to TRBD2. Per the germline V gene, CDR1 is LGHNA and CDR2 is YNFKEQ. The junction had 8 bases not matched to a gene; V was cut back by 3 bases and J by 2 bases. The CDR3 runs 16 residues.

The chain carries TRBV11-3 and TRBJ2-5, with D unclear. V was clipped by 6 bases and J by 5 bases, with 10 bases between them. This CDR3 is 12 amino acids long. Germline V gene data show CDR1 as SGHNT and CDR2 as YENEEA. The CDR3 sequence: CASRPEWETQYF. CDR3 DNA: TGTGCCAGCAGGCCGGAGTGGGAGACCCAGTACTTC.

The chain is built from TRBV25-1 and TRBJ1-2, with 8 bases matching TRBD1. The CDR3 sequence is 15 residues long. Germline CDR1 MGHDK, CDR2 SYGVNS. Trimming at V came to 1 base and at J to 4 bases, leaving 5 bases not matched to a gene. CDR3 coding DNA: TGTGCCAGCAGTGAATTTTCAGGGGGCAGCTATGGCTACACCTTC. Its protein is CASSEFSGGSYGYTF.

The chain couples TRBV12-3 or TRBV12-4 to TRBJ1-1; D uncertain. The CDR3 contains 14 residues. The V gene lost 4 bases and the J gene lost 1 base, with 10 bases spanning the gap. The CDR3 nucleotides read TGTGCCAGCAGTTCAATTACAACGAACACTGAAGCTTTCTTT. The encoded protein is CASSSITTNTEAFF.

This chain uses TRBV7-9 with TRBJ2-2; 10 bases are a match to TRBD1. CDR1 SEHNR and CDR2 FQNEAQ come from the germline V gene (reference sequence). The CDR3 is made up of 15 amino acids. The V segment lost 5 bases and the J segment 5 bases; nucleotides outside the gene matches: 5. For the CDR3, the DNA is TGTGCCAGCAGCCGGTGGGACAGGGGAACCGGGGAGCTGTTTTTT. Encoded protein: CASSRWDRGTGELFF.